This T cell receptor beta chain was recovered during a study of Ad26.COV2.S vaccination and SARS-CoV-2 variants. Points from the study as a whole: It was found that vaccine and placebo recipients had similar non-spike TCR breadth. Compared with placebo recipients, vaccine recipients had higher spike-specific TCR breadth. CD8+ and CD4+ T cells specific for spike reportedly responded with substantial breadth after vaccination.

The germline V gene encodes CDR1 SGHTA and CDR2 FQGNSA. The CDR3 is made up of 15 amino acids. The ends were cut back, 0 bases at V and 7 bases at J, with 13 bases in the middle. This table comes from immunoSEQ multiplex PCR, and its TCRdb copy is limited to in-frame clones, with some not included. Among around 94,000 clones listed, 60% to 85% were seen once. In regard to this clone: Its target is not known.

Here the sequenced sample was peripheral blood, taken after recovery from COVID-19. The receptor was isolated from a human donor who had recovered from COVID-19. This sequence joins TRBV7-2 and TRBJ1-5, with D maybe TRBD1 (5 bases). The CDR3 DNA sequence: TGTGCCAGCAGCTTAGCGGGGGGTACAGGCCAGCCCCAGCATTTT. This translates into CASSLAGGTGQPQHF.